The present T cell receptor beta chain was sequenced within a study of blood T cell repertoires in COVID-19. Study at large: PBMCs, B-cell-depleted T cells, or T cells were the source of the cDNA or gDNA that made up the material.

Seattle patients were enrolled during active infection and followed longitudinally. Authors' data handling: Estimated nucleated cell counts came from reference gene primer amplification. Sequenced by immunoSEQ multiplex PCR; TCRdb stores in-frame clones only, minus some. The V and J calls and the clone size are those of that table, but D and trimming were determined from the DNA. Seen here are about 420,000 clones, roughly 90% observed once, and the top ten hold roughly 0.76%. Trimming took 7 bases from V and 6 from J, leaving 12 bases between them. The CDR3 consists of 13 residues. Germline V lookup: CDR1 MGHRA, CDR2 YSYEKL.

V and J are TRBV4-1 and TRBJ2-2; perhaps TRBD1 as D (6 bases). The TCR comes from a man between 18 and 35 years old with COVID-19, enrolled during active disease. Sequencing was done on a sample of peripheral blood. The DNA of the CDR3 is TGCGCCAGCACCCAGGCAGGGGCCGGGGAGCTGTTTTTT. Translated, it gives CASTQAGAGELFF.